The next 10 T cell receptor beta chains were all read from a single sample in a study of blood T cell repertoires in COVID-19. The data were produced by immunoSEQ multiplex PCR, yet TCRdb's version contains in-frame clones alone and is incomplete. The table has some 240,000 clones, about 79% seen once. The sequenced sample was peripheral blood. All receptors come from a woman between 40 and 55 years old who had recovered from COVID-19.

The chain recombines TRBV13 with TRBJ1-6, with 7 bases aligning to TRBD1. Germline assignment: CDR1 PRHDT and CDR2 FYEKMQ (reference sequence). This CDR3 spans 16 amino acids. J lost 14 bases, V lost 5 bases, and 18 bases had no gene match. The DNA of the CDR3 is TGTGCCAGCAGCCCAGAGGGACAGCAGTTAATTCGGTCCCTCCACTTT. This encodes CASSPEGQQLIRSLHF.

The V and J genes are TRBV28 and TRBJ1-2; 7 bases agree with TRBD1. The CDR3 contains 15 residues. CDR1 and CDR2 (germline): MDHEN, SYDVKM. V lost 3 bases, J lost 2 bases, and 6 bases stayed unmatched. The CDR3 is CASSLTGPENYGYTF. The CDR3 nucleotides are TGTGCCAGCAGTTTGACAGGGCCAGAAAACTATGGCTACACCTTC.

V usage is TRBV5-1 and J usage is TRBJ2-5; D gene unclear. V gave up 0 bases and J gave up 7 bases, with 7 bases separating them. Germline lookup yields CDR1 SGHRS and CDR2 YFSETQ. CDR3 size: 12 residues. The DNA of the CDR3 is TGCGCCAGCAGCTTGGACGGGTGGACCCAGTACTTC. Amino acid sequence: CASSLDGWTQYF.

The V gene is TRBV9, the J gene TRBJ1-6; TRBD1 is a possible D gene (6 bases). Trimming took 4 bases from V and 6 from J, leaving 14 bases between them. CDR3 length: 15 residues. In germline, CDR1 is SGDLS, CDR2 YYNGEE. The DNA of the CDR3 is TGTGCCAGCAGCTCTACAGGGACGACTAATTCACCCCTCCACTTT. This encodes CASSSTGTTNSPLHF.

V and J are TRBV7-8 and TRBJ2-1; D gene uncertain. This CDR3 has 14 amino acids. Trimming removed 1 base from V and 6 bases from J, with 10 bases in between. CDR1 SGHVS and CDR2 FQNEAQ come from the germline V gene. CDR3: CASSLGISGNEQFF. The CDR3 DNA follows: TGTGCCAGCAGCTTAGGGATTTCAGGCAATGAGCAGTTCTTC.

The chain carries TRBV11-2 and TRBJ1-4, with D maybe TRBD1 (5 bases). The V and J ends lost 5 bases and 13 bases respectively, with 23 bases between them. The CDR3 contains 15 residues. Germline CDR1 and CDR2: SGHAT and FQNNGV. DNA for the CDR3: TGTGCCAGCAGCGGGGAGGGGACTATGTCATGGGGACTGTTTTTT. It yields the protein CASSGEGTMSWGLFF.

The chain has TRBV7-9 and TRBJ1-4, with TRBD1 as a possible D gene (5 bases). This CDR3 has 14 amino acids. Germline V gene data show CDR1 as SEHNR and CDR2 as FQNEAQ (reference sequence). The V and J ends lost 6 bases and 5 bases respectively, with 13 bases between them. CDR3 protein: CASSPGSLNEKLFF. DNA for the CDR3: TGTGCCAGCAGTCCAGGGTCTTTGAATGAAAAACTGTTTTTT.

In its sample, this clone was seen once. J is TRBJ1-3 and V is TRBV28; D might be TRBD1 (6 bases). The CDR3 runs 15 residues. CDR1 is MDHEN and CDR2 is SYDVKM in the germline V gene. Trimming shortened V by 5 bases and J by 2 bases, and 13 bases separated the two germline ends. DNA of the CDR3: TGTGCCAGCAGTCTCAGGGGATTCACTGGAAACACCATATATTTT. Translated: CASSLRGFTGNTIYF.

J is TRBJ1-6 and V is TRBV19; TRBD1 aligns across 7 bases. CDR3 length: 13 amino acids. V lost 4 bases to trimming and J lost 7 bases; unmatched junction nucleotides: 1. CDR1 and CDR2 from the germline V gene are LNHDA and SQIVND (reference sequence). The CDR3 protein is CASSTGGNSPLHF. The DNA of the CDR3 is TGTGCCAGTAGTACAGGGGGGAATTCACCCCTCCACTTT. The full variable domain, rest sourced from reference TRBV19 and TRBJ1-6, is DGGITQSPKYLFRKEGQNVTLSCEQNLNHDAMYWYRQDPGQGLRLIYYSQIVNDFQKGDIAEGYSVSREKKESFPLTVTSAQKNPTAFYLCASSTGGNSPLHFGNGTRLTVT.

The DNA of the CDR3 is TGCAGCGTTGGGGTCGACAGGGGGATCACTGAAGCTTTCTTT. Translated: CSVGVDRGITEAFF. The J gene is TRBJ1-1, the V gene TRBV29-1, with TRBD1 identical over 9 bases. The CDR3 extends over 14 amino acids. Trimming removed 4 bases from V and 4 bases from J; junction bases left unmatched: 7. Germline lookup yields CDR1 SQVTM and CDR2 ANQGSEA.